This TCR beta chain was documented in a study of control samples from healthy donors and cancer patients. The method was immunoSEQ multiplex PCR; TCRdb's version includes in-frame clones alone and lacks a portion of them. The data contain 90,000 or so clones, roughly nine tenths of them singletons. The trim removed 6 bases at V and 6 bases at J, leaving 9 bases unmatched. CDR3 length equals 15 residues. Germline-derived CDR1 and CDR2 are SGHRS and YFSETQ. The sequencing input was PBMCs. The rearrangement joins TRBV5-1 to TRBJ1-6; 7 bases align to TRBD1. The receptor's source is a woman in her fifties or sixties with colorectal cancer. This CDR3 is CASTLIGQVNSPLHF. CDR3 coding DNA: TGCGCCAGCACCCTGATCGGACAGGTTAATTCACCCCTCCACTTT.